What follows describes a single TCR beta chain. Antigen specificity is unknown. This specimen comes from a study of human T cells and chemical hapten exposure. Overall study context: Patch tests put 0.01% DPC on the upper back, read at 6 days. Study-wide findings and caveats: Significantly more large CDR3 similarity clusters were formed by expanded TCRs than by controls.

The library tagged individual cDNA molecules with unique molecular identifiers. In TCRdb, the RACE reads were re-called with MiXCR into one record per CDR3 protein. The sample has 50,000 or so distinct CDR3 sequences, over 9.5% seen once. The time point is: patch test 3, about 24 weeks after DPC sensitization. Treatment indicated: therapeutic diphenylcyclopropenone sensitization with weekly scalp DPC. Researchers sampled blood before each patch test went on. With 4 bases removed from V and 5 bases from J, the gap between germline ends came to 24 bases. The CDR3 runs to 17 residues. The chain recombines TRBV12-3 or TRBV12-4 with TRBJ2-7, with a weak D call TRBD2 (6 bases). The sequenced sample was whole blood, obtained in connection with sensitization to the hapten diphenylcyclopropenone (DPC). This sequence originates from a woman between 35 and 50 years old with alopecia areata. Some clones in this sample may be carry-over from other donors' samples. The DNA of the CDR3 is TGTGCCAGCAGTTCCTCAATCGGGACTCCATCTGGGCACGAGCAGTACTTC. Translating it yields CASSSSIGTPSGHEQYF.